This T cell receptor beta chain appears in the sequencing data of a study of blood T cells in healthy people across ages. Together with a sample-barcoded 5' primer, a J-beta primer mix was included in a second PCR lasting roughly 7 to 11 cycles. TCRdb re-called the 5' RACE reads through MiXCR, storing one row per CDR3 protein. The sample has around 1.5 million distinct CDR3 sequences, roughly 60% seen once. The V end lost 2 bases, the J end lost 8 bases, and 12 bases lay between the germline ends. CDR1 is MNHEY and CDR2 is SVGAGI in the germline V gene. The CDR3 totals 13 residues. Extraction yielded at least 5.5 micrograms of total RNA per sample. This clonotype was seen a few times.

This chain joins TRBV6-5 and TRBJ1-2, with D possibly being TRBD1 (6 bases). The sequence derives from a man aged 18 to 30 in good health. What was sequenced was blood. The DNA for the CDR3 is TGTGCCAGCAGTTACGAGGCACAGGGCGGCTACACCTTC. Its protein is CASSYEAQGGYTF.